These 16 T cell receptor beta chains share one sample of origin, sequenced in a study of identifying expanded T cells in peripheral blood (dated by TCRdb to between 2017 and 2020). Library preparation employed the immunoSEQ multiplex PCR assay. The source is immuneACCESS, and TCRdb retained only in-frame sequences with V and J called. Part of the clones is not carried over; for the studies checked, unresolved V genes explain less than half of this, and the remainder is unexplained. For this sample the table gives around 90,000 clones, of which around 89% were detected only once. The biggest ten clones account for roughly 4% of the sample. The sample was blood. The receptor set was obtained from a person aged 18 to 70 in good health.

The chain carries TRBV5-1 and TRBJ2-1; 12 bases fit TRBD2. Looked up from germline, CDR1 is SGHRS and CDR2 is YFSETQ. This CDR3 comprises 19 residues. V was pared by 0 bases and J by 3 bases, with 10 bases of the junction left unmatched. CDR3 sequence reads: CASSLGSSGRAPLYNEQFF. The CDR3 bases are TGCGCCAGCAGCTTGGGCTCTAGCGGGAGGGCCCCCCTCTACAATGAGCAGTTCTTC.

Of note for this clone: The junction differs from germline at one of its ends, possibly a read error. The CDR3 spells CASRLDGNTGELFF. The CDR3, as DNA: TGTGCCAGCAGATTAGACGGGAACACCGGGGAGCTGTTTTTT. J is TRBJ2-2 and V is TRBV7-9; no definite D call. The CDR3 spans 14 residues. CDR1 SEHNR and CDR2 FQNEAQ come from the germline V gene (reference sequence).

This clone has just one count. The CDR3 spells CASSWAGVNEQFF. DNA of the CDR3: TGTGCCAGCAGTTGGGCGGGAGTCAATGAGCAGTTCTTC. The V and J genes are TRBV28 and TRBJ2-1; TRBD2 matches 7 bases. The CDR3 totals 13 residues. Germline loops: CDR1 MDHEN, CDR2 SYDVKM. After removal of 4 bases from V and 6 bases from J, the junction contained 3 bases not matched to a gene. The whole variable domain, filled in from reference TRBV28 and TRBJ2-1, reads DVKVTQSSRYLVKRTGEKVFLECVQDMDHENMFWYRQDPGLGLRLIYFSYDVKMKEKGDIPEGYSVSREKKERFSLILESASTNQTSMYLCASSWAGVNEQFFGPGTRLTVL.

V gene TRBV28 combines with J gene TRBJ2-3; TRBD2 might be the D (6 bases). This CDR3 is 15 amino acids long. Trimming removed 9 bases from V and 2 bases from J, with 18 bases in between. The germline gives CDR1 MDHEN, CDR2 SYDVKM. The CDR3 sequence is CARAGPLNNTDTQYF. In nucleotides, the CDR3 is TGTGCCAGGGCGGGGCCTCTAAACAACACAGATACGCAGTATTTT.

The chain is built from TRBV5-1 and TRBJ2-2, with 9 bases aligning to TRBD1. The germline CDR1 and CDR2 sequences are SGHRS and YFSETQ. The junction had 4 bases not matched to a gene; V was cut back by 4 bases and J by 6 bases. This CDR3 has 14 amino acids. CDR3 sequence (DNA): TGCGCCAGCAGCAGGACAGGGGACTCCGGGGAGCTGTTTTTT. This gives the protein CASSRTGDSGELFF.

The chain is built from TRBV7-2 and TRBJ2-5; tentatively, D is TRBD1 (6 bases). The CDR3 has 13 amino acids. Trimming removed 3 bases at V and 2 bases at J, with 7 bases between. Germline V gene data show CDR1 as SGHTA and CDR2 as FQGNSA. CDR3 protein: CASSFGQQETQYF. The CDR3 nucleotides read TGTGCCAGCAGCTTCGGACAGCAAGAGACCCAGTACTTC.

V usage is TRBV7-8 and J usage is TRBJ2-1, with D tentatively TRBD2 (7 bases). CDR1 and CDR2 (germline): SGHVS, FQNEAQ. The CDR3 totals 13 residues. Trimming took off 9 bases at V and 3 bases at J, with 12 bases between the two ends. The CDR3 DNA reads as TGTGCCAGTGGTAGGGGGGGCTACAATGAGCAGTTCTTC. Translated: CASGRGGYNEQFF.

CDR3 DNA: TGCGCCAGCAGCCAAGATTTTGCCGGGACTAGCGGGTTGTACGAGCAGTACTTC. Its protein is CASSQDFAGTSGLYEQYF. This chain links TRBV4-3 with TRBJ2-7; 12 bases line up with TRBD2. The CDR3 is made up of 18 amino acids. Losses at the gene ends were 0 bases for V and 4 bases for J; bases not matched to a gene: 10. Germline V gene data show CDR1 as LGHNA and CDR2 as YSLEER.

The chain joins TRBV5-5 to TRBJ2-2; TRBD2 matches 7 bases. Per germline, CDR1 SGHKS and CDR2 YYEKEE (reference sequence). This CDR3 contains 15 residues. V shed 2 bases, J shed 1 base, and the junction held 2 bases outside the gene matches. CDR3 protein: CASSFLAGNTGELFF. Here the CDR3 DNA reads TGTGCCAGCAGCTTTTTAGCGGGGAACACCGGGGAGCTGTTTTTT. Combining the CDR3 with reference TRBV5-5 and TRBJ2-2 gives the whole variable domain DAGVTQSPTHLIKTRGQQVTLRCSPISGHKSVSWYQQVLGQGPQFIFQYYEKEERGRGNFPDRFSARQFPNYSSELNVNALLLGDSALYLCASSFLAGNTGELFFGEGSRLTVL.

The chain links TRBV4-1 to TRBJ2-1, with D possibly being TRBD2 (7 bases). CDR3 length: 16 amino acids. V lost 4 bases and J lost 8, with 21 bases in between. CDR1 and CDR2 (germline): MGHRA, YSYEKL. This chain's CDR3 is CASSPLQRGGIDEQFF. CDR3 coding DNA: TGCGCCAGCAGCCCCCTCCAACGCGGGGGCATAGATGAGCAGTTCTTC.

V usage is TRBV6-1 and J usage is TRBJ2-7; 7 bases line up with TRBD2. The CDR3 has 11 amino acids. Trimming removed 11 bases from V and 5 bases from J; junction bases left unmatched: 6. Germline-derived CDR1 and CDR2 are MNHNS and SASEGT. CDR3 in amino acids: CAGGRGDEQYF. The CDR3 coding sequence is TGTGCCGGGGGACGGGGGGACGAGCAGTACTTC.

V and J are TRBV19 and TRBJ1-1; D is unresolved. The V end was cut by 6 bases, the J end by 0 bases, with 11 bases between. Germline V gene sequence: CDR1 LNHDA, CDR2 SQIVND (reference sequence). This CDR3 contains 14 residues. CDR3 sequence: CASRGQAMNTEAFF. The CDR3 nucleotides read TGTGCCAGTAGAGGGCAGGCTATGAACACTGAAGCTTTCTTT.

CDR3 bases: TGTGCAAGTCGCTCGCCGTCTCGACAGGGCACAGATACGCAGTATTTT. Translating gives CASRSPSRQGTDTQYF. The gene calls are TRBV12-2 and TRBJ2-3; TRBD1 was called by the table and not checked on the DNA. TRBV12-2 corresponds to a pseudogene. The CDR3 contains 16 residues.

The chain has TRBV29-1 and TRBJ2-5; 8 positions match TRBD1. There are 13 residues in the CDR3. Germline loops: CDR1 SQVTM, CDR2 ANQGSEA. V lost 7 bases, J lost 5 bases, and 9 bases stayed unmatched. This chain's CDR3 is CSGKSGGVETQYF. The CDR3 DNA reads as TGCAGCGGCAAATCAGGGGGCGTGGAGACCCAGTACTTC.

This chain links TRBV11-2 with TRBJ2-5; weak D call: TRBD1 (6 bases). V lost 0 bases and J lost 5, with 19 bases in between. CDR1 is SGHAT, CDR2 FQNNGV, per germline. This CDR3 is built from 17 residues. The CDR3 protein is CASSLDRQAWEWETQYF. In DNA, the CDR3 is TGTGCCAGCAGCTTAGACCGACAGGCCTGGGAGTGGGAGACCCAGTACTTC.

The rearrangement joins TRBV27 to TRBJ2-1; 7 positions agree with TRBD2. CDR1 is MNHEY and CDR2 is SMNVEV in the germline V gene (reference sequence). This CDR3 contains 15 residues. V lost 3 bases to trimming and J lost 2 bases; unmatched junction nucleotides: 4. The CDR3 loop reads CASSFSGIAYNEQFF. The CDR3 DNA sequence: TGTGCCAGCAGTTTCAGCGGGATCGCCTACAATGAGCAGTTCTTC.